This TCR beta chain was found in a study of cytomegalovirus exposure and HLA in healthy donors. Study-level findings and limits: A further, later analysis showed that HLA-associated TCR beta chains (compared with equally common others) were more clonally expanded.

All donors participated as healthy donors of bone marrow. These donors counted as nominally healthy when sampled, but unrecorded immune exposures were likely. This PCR relied on a set of 60 Vbeta primers and 13 Jbeta primers. Assay: immunoSEQ multiplex PCR; the TCRdb copy retains only in-frame clones and omits some. The listing contains approximately 92,000 clones. With regard to this clone: What it recognizes is unknown.

The V segment lost 5 bases and the J segment 2 bases; nucleotides outside the gene matches: 10. The CDR3 runs 16 residues. Germline V gives CDR1 MNHEY, CDR2 SMNVEV (reference sequence). The source is a woman younger than 45 in good health and CMV-seronegative. The sequenced sample was PBMCs. The rearrangement uses TRBV27 and TRBJ2-7; 9 positions agree with TRBD2. CDR3 region: CASSLPTAGGAYEQYF. DNA of the CDR3: TGTGCCAGCAGTCTCCCGACAGCGGGGGGTGCCTACGAGCAGTACTTC.